This T cell receptor beta chain derives from a study of PD-1 blockade in classical Hodgkin lymphoma. Whole-study context: Patients in the cohort were put on intravenous nivolumab, 3 mg/kg every 2 weeks. Findings and limits, study-wide: Newly diagnosed patients had baseline TCR diversity that was reportedly lower than that of healthy donors. While CD8+ TCR diversity did not rise significantly by C4D1, CD4+ TCR diversity did.

Using immunoSEQ multiplex PCR, the repertoire was profiled, and TCRdb retains in-frame clones only, with some absent. The table lists 50,000 or so clones, roughly 89% of them singletons. Germline V gene sequence: CDR1 GTSNPN, CDR2 SVGIG (reference sequence). The ends were cut back, 0 bases at V and 14 bases at J, with 8 bases in the middle. The CDR3 length is 11 residues. The time point was: cycle 4 day 1 (C4D1), after about 6 weeks of nivolumab. In every patient, relapse followed autologous stem cell transplantation, while exposure to brentuximab vedotin differed. A remark on this clone: Its antigen is currently unknown.

This sequence was found in a human donor with classical Hodgkin lymphoma. The sequencing used peripheral blood mononuclear cells (PBMCs), collected before the fourth cycle of nivolumab. The chain joins TRBV30 to TRBJ1-6; D unresolved. The CDR3 region is CAWSVVEALHF. The DNA of the CDR3 is TGTGCCTGGAGTGTGGTAGAGGCCCTCCACTTT.